These 3 T cell receptor beta chains came from one sample sequenced in a study of T cells in Graves' hyperthyroidism and ophthalmopathy. Amplification targeted TCR beta CDR3 regions from RNA transcripts. The HTBI set primed first-round TCR CDR3 RT-PCR. TCRdb redid the calling of the multiplex PCR reads with MiXCR, one entry per CDR3 protein. The sample contains approximately 400,000 distinct CDR3 sequences, approximately 12% of which appear only once. The material sequenced was blood. The receptors stem from a man aged 30 to 45 with Graves' hyperthyroidism that later progressed to Graves' ophthalmopathy.

This clonotype was recorded at least ten times. The chain links TRBV5-5 to TRBJ1-5; 7 bases are shared with TRBD1. In germline, CDR1 is SGHKS, CDR2 YYEKEE (reference sequence). The CDR3 spans 15 residues. Unmatched junction bases numbered 6, after V lost 3 bases and J lost 3 bases. CDR3 protein: CASSYDRVHNQPQHF. The CDR3 nucleotides read TGTGCCAGCAGCTATGACAGGGTGCACAATCAGCCCCAGCATTTT.

CDR3 nucleotide sequence: TGTGCCAGCAGCGTCGCAGGGGACTACAATCAGCCCCAGCATTTT. Protein sequence: CASSVAGDYNQPQHF. V usage is TRBV9 and J usage is TRBJ1-5; weak D call: TRBD1 (6 bases). The CDR3 runs to 15 residues. In germline, CDR1 is SGDLS, CDR2 YYNGEE. Trimming stripped 2 bases from V and 3 bases from J, with 12 bases between.

The sample holds many counts of this clonotype. The V gene is TRBV11-2, the J gene TRBJ1-6; tentatively, D is TRBD1 (5 bases). Deletions cut 5 bases from V and 10 bases from J, with 12 bases between. Germline V gene lookup returns CDR1 SGHAT and CDR2 FQNNGV. CDR3 length: 13 residues. Here the CDR3 DNA reads TGTGCCAGCAGCCCTGAGTGGGGCTCACCCCTCCACTTT. This gives the protein CASSPEWGSPLHF.